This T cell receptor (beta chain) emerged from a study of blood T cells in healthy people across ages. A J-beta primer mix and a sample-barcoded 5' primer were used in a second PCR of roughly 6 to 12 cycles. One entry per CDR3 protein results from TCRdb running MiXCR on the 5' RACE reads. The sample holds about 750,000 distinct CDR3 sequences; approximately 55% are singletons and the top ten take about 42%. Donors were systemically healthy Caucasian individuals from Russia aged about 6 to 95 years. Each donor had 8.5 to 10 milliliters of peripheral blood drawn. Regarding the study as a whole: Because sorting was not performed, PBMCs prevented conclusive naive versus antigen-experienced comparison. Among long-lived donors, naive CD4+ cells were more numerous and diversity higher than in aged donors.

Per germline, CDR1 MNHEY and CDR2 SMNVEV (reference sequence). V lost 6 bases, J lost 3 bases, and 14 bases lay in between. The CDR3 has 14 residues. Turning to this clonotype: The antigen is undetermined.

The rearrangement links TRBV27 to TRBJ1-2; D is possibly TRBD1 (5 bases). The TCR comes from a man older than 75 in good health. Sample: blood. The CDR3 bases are TGTGCCAGCAGATTAGGGGAAAGCGACTATGGCTACACCTTC. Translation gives CASRLGESDYGYTF.